What follows describes a single T cell receptor (beta chain). This sample was included in a study of blood T cell repertoires in COVID-19. Study-level background: T cells, B-cell-depleted T cells, or PBMCs supplied cDNA or gDNA.

This CDR3 has 15 amino acids. CDR1 and CDR2 (germline): SNHLY, FYNNEI. V lost 3 bases to trimming and J lost 3 bases; unmatched junction nucleotides: 6. Authors' analysis steps: Reference gene primers were amplified, and this amplification served to estimate nucleated cell counts. Sequenced by immunoSEQ multiplex PCR; TCRdb stores in-frame clones only, minus some. The DNA was the basis for D and trimming; V, J and clone size are from that table. The sample has some 150,000 clones; roughly three quarters are singletons. This TCR was sampled from a man in his fifties or sixties with acute or convalescent COVID-19. The specimen sequenced was peripheral blood. V and J are TRBV2 and TRBJ2-3; TRBD2 aligns across 7 bases. The CDR3 DNA reads as TGTGCCAGCAGTGACCGAGGCGGGGGAACAGATACGCAGTATTTT. Protein sequence: CASSDRGGGTDTQYF.